This T cell receptor beta chain was captured in a study of blood T cell repertoires in COVID-19. Using immunoSEQ multiplex PCR, the repertoire was profiled, and TCRdb retains in-frame clones only, with some absent. There are about 250,000 clones in the sample; approximately 79% occur only once, and nearly 5% lies in the top ten. Notes on this clone: A read error may account for a junction end that differs from germline.

This CDR3 comprises 11 residues. Germline CDR1 reads MNHEY; CDR2 reads SMNVEV (reference sequence). Sequencing used peripheral blood. This clonotype was obtained from a woman older than 75 with active or convalescent COVID-19. J is TRBJ1-1 and V is TRBV27, with D tentatively TRBD1 (5 bases). CDR3 in DNA: TGTTCCAGCAGCGGGGGGACTGAAGCTTTCTTT. Amino acid sequence: CSSSGGTEAFF.